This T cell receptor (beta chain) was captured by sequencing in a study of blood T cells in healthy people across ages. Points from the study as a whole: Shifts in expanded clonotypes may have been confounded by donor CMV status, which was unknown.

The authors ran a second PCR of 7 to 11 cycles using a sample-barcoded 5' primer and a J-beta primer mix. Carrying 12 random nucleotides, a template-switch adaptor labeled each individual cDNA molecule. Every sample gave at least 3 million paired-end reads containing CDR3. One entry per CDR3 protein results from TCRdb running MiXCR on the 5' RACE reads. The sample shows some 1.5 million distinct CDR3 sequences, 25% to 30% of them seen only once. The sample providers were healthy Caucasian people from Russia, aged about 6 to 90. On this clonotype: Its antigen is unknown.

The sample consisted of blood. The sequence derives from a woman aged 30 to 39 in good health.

CDR3 coding DNA: TGTGCCAGCAGCCCCCTAGAGGGCTACACCTTC. It translates to CASSPLEGYTF. V gene TRBV7-9 combines with J gene TRBJ1-2; D is undetermined. CDR3 length equals 11 residues. Germline V CDR1 and CDR2: SEHNR, FQNEAQ (reference sequence). The V end was cut by 5 bases, the J end by 8 bases, with 9 bases between. The whole variable domain, remainder taken from reference TRBV7-9 and TRBJ1-2, is DTGVSQNPRHKITKRGQNVTFRCDPISEHNRLYWYRQTLGQGPEFLTYFQNEAQLEKSRLLSDRFSAERPKGSFSTLEIQRTEQGDSAMYLCASSPLEGYTFGSGTRLTVV.